The sequence of this TCR beta chain was determined in a study of T cells in localized non-small cell lung cancer. Data came from immunoSEQ multiplex PCR; TCRdb stores just in-frame clones and leaves some out. Counted here are about 3,700 clones, around 25% occurring once; the ten biggest clones make up over 7.5%. For this clone: Its antigen is currently unknown.

The CDR3 consists of 13 residues. Germline loops: CDR1 SGHVS, CDR2 FQNEAQ. Trimming removed 4 bases from V and 2 bases from J, with 8 bases in between. General observations from the study: With higher T cell density in blood came longer overall survival.

The sequences come from lung tumor tissue, collected before any cancer treatment. This chain connects TRBV7-8 to TRBJ1-2; no reliable D call. The sequence was collected from a woman aged 40-70 years with stage I lung adenocarcinoma. The CDR3 protein is CASSSGPNYGYTF. The CDR3 coding sequence is TGTGCCAGCAGCTCCGGGCCGAACTATGGCTACACCTTC.